This is a list of T cell receptor beta chains from one sample in a study of regulatory T cells in long-lasting Graves disease. TCRdb itself ran the multiplex PCR reads through MiXCR, one entry per CDR3 protein. The sample comprises 400,000 to 450,000 distinct CDR3 sequences, about a sixth of which are singletons, and about 10% rests with the top ten. These data also formed part of another study, on T cells in Graves' hyperthyroidism and ophthalmopathy.

Source: peripheral blood mononuclear cells (PBMCs), taken at new diagnosis, from a patient treated with antithyroid drugs. The receptor set was obtained from a woman in her thirties with Graves disease. Each CDR3 is given with its conserved first and last residue. Fields, in order: CDR3 DNA, CDR3 protein, clone size, J gene, V gene, D gene. D genes are given only for firm matches. Clone size is shown for a subset of rows, as once, few, many or a class of expanded clone.

cdr3_nt: TGTGCCAGCAGCTTAGTGAAACTTAGCGGGAGGGCCTTATATGAGCAGTTCTTC
cdr3_aa: CASSLVKLSGRALYEQFF
clone_size: -
j_call: TRBJ2-1
v_call: TRBV5-6
d_call: TRBD2

cdr3_nt: TGCAGTGCACCGGGACTAGCGGGAGGGCGACTTGGCGAGCAGTACTTC
cdr3_aa: CSAPGLAGGRLGEQYF
clone_size: -
j_call: TRBJ2-7
v_call: TRBV20-1
d_call: TRBD2

cdr3_nt: TGCAGTGCTACCACTAGCGGGAGGGCCAAAGATACGCAGTATTTT
cdr3_aa: CSATTSGRAKDTQYF
clone_size: many
j_call: TRBJ2-3
v_call: TRBV20-1
d_call: TRBD2

cdr3_nt: TGTGCCGTCTCCCCGGGGAACACTGAAGCTTTCTTT
cdr3_aa: CAVSPGNTEAFF
clone_size: few
j_call: TRBJ1-1
v_call: TRBV30
d_call: -

cdr3_nt: TGTGCCAGCAGCCAAGGGGGCGCATCAGATACGCAGTATTTT
cdr3_aa: CASSQGGASDTQYF
clone_size: -
j_call: TRBJ2-3
v_call: TRBV14
d_call: -

cdr3_nt: TGTGCCAGCAAGACTAGCGGTGCCTCCTACGAGCAGTACTTC
cdr3_aa: CASKTSGASYEQYF
clone_size: many
j_call: TRBJ2-7
v_call: TRBV7-2
d_call: TRBD2

cdr3_nt: TGTGCCAGCAGCCATGCGGACAGGACCTCCTACGAGCAGTACTTC
cdr3_aa: CASSHADRTSYEQYF
clone_size: few
j_call: TRBJ2-7
v_call: TRBV3-1
d_call: TRBD1

cdr3_nt: TGTGCCAGCAGCTTAGAAACAGGGCCCTACGAGCAGTACTTC
cdr3_aa: CASSLETGPYEQYF
clone_size: many
j_call: TRBJ2-7
v_call: TRBV7-2
d_call: -

cdr3_nt: TGTGCCAGCACCCTCGGGACTAGCGGCCTAAGCTTC
cdr3_aa: CASTLGTSGLSF
clone_size: few
j_call: TRBJ2-1
v_call: TRBV6-1
d_call: TRBD2

cdr3_nt: TGCAGTGCTAGAGATCGGGGGATTAGCAATCAGCCCCAGCATTTT
cdr3_aa: CSARDRGISNQPQHF
clone_size: -
j_call: TRBJ1-5
v_call: TRBV20-1
d_call: -

cdr3_nt: TGTGCCAGCAGTGTACAGGGGGGGGACACCGGGGAGCTGTTTTTT
cdr3_aa: CASSVQGGDTGELFF
clone_size: -
j_call: TRBJ2-2
v_call: TRBV6-1
d_call: -

cdr3_nt: TGTGCCAGTTCGACAGGGGTTAGGGCTGAAGCTTTCTTT
cdr3_aa: CASSTGVRAEAFF
clone_size: many
j_call: TRBJ1-1
v_call: TRBV19
d_call: TRBD1

cdr3_nt: TGTGCCAGCAGCTTCGACAGTATCCACTACACCTTC
cdr3_aa: CASSFDSIHYTF
clone_size: many
j_call: TRBJ1-2
v_call: TRBV5-5
d_call: -

cdr3_nt: TGTGCCAGCAGTGAAGTTCGTGCCGGTAGTGGCTATGGCTACACCTTC
cdr3_aa: CASSEVRAGSGYGYTF
clone_size: few
j_call: TRBJ1-2
v_call: TRBV6-2/TRBV6-3
d_call: -

cdr3_nt: TGTGCCAGCACCATGGGTAGCAATGAGCAGTTCTTC
cdr3_aa: CASTMGSNEQFF
clone_size: many
j_call: TRBJ2-1
v_call: TRBV28
d_call: -

cdr3_nt: TGCAGTGCTAGGGGGGGGGGGACTAGCGGGAGTATAGCGACCTACGAGCAGTACTTC
cdr3_aa: CSARGGGTSGSIATYEQYF
clone_size: -
j_call: TRBJ2-7
v_call: TRBV20-1
d_call: TRBD2

cdr3_nt: TGTGCCAGCAGTTCGGGACCCGGGGGAATGGAGACCCAGTACTTC
cdr3_aa: CASSSGPGGMETQYF
clone_size: many
j_call: TRBJ2-5
v_call: TRBV12-3/TRBV12-4
d_call: -

cdr3_nt: TGCGCCAGCAGCTCCGGGGAACTAGCGATCACAGATACGCAGTATTTT
cdr3_aa: CASSSGELAITDTQYF
clone_size: -
j_call: TRBJ2-3
v_call: TRBV5-1
d_call: TRBD2

cdr3_nt: TGTGCCGGCAGCGTACAGGGTTGGAGTAATTCACCCCTCCACTTT
cdr3_aa: CAGSVQGWSNSPLHF
clone_size: -
j_call: TRBJ1-6
v_call: TRBV9
d_call: -

cdr3_nt: TGCAGTGCTAGAGCCGGAGGGACAGGGGGCGGGGGGAGTTTT
cdr3_aa: CSARAGGTGGGGSF
clone_size: many
j_call: TRBJ1-4
v_call: TRBV20-1
d_call: TRBD1

cdr3_nt: TGTGCCATCGGGGACCCGGGACAGAATGAAGCTTTCTTT
cdr3_aa: CAIGDPGQNEAFF
clone_size: -
j_call: TRBJ1-1
v_call: TRBV10-3
d_call: TRBD1

cdr3_nt: TGTGCCAGCAGCAGACAGGGACTAGCGGGTCCCTACAATGAGCAGTTCTTC
cdr3_aa: CASSRQGLAGPYNEQFF
clone_size: few
j_call: TRBJ2-1
v_call: TRBV7-2
d_call: TRBD2

cdr3_nt: TGTGCCAGCAGTCCGCAGGAGGACAATGAGCAGTTCTTC
cdr3_aa: CASSPQEDNEQFF
clone_size: many
j_call: TRBJ2-1
v_call: TRBV6-4
d_call: -

cdr3_nt: TGTGCCAGCAGTTCCCCGCCCGGGACTAGCGCCGCCTACGAGCAGTACTTC
cdr3_aa: CASSSPPGTSAAYEQYF
clone_size: -
j_call: TRBJ2-7
v_call: TRBV27
d_call: TRBD2

cdr3_nt: TGCAGCGCTCTGGGGCTAGCGGGAGGAAGCTCCTACGAGCAGTACTTC
cdr3_aa: CSALGLAGGSSYEQYF
clone_size: many
j_call: TRBJ2-7
v_call: TRBV29-1
d_call: TRBD2

cdr3_nt: TGTGCCAGCACCGCGGGACAGGGGGTTTATAGTCCCTACGGGCAGTACTTC
cdr3_aa: CASTAGQGVYSPYGQYF
clone_size: -
j_call: TRBJ2-7
v_call: TRBV7-6
d_call: TRBD1

cdr3_nt: TGTGCCAGCAGTTTATTTGACTTGCGAGCTTTCTTT
cdr3_aa: CASSLFDLRAFF
clone_size: many
j_call: TRBJ1-1
v_call: TRBV28
d_call: -

cdr3_nt: TGTGCCACCAGTGATAAAGCGGGGGTCTACAATGAGCAGTTCTTC
cdr3_aa: CATSDKAGVYNEQFF
clone_size: -
j_call: TRBJ2-1
v_call: TRBV24-1
d_call: TRBD2

cdr3_nt: TGTGCCAGCAGCCAAGCATGGAGCGGGACTCAAGAGACCCAGTACTTC
cdr3_aa: CASSQAWSGTQETQYF
clone_size: -
j_call: TRBJ2-5
v_call: TRBV4-2
d_call: TRBD2

cdr3_nt: TGTGCCAGCTACCGACTGGGGAACACTGAAGCTTTCTTT
cdr3_aa: CASYRLGNTEAFF
clone_size: few
j_call: TRBJ1-1
v_call: TRBV27
d_call: -

cdr3_nt: TGTGCCAGCAGCACGCGGGGGGCCGCCCCCTACGAGCAGTACTTC
cdr3_aa: CASSTRGAAPYEQYF
clone_size: -
j_call: TRBJ2-7
v_call: TRBV7-9
d_call: TRBD2

cdr3_nt: TGTGCCAGCAGCTTCCAGGCTCACTATGGCTACACCTTC
cdr3_aa: CASSFQAHYGYTF
clone_size: few
j_call: TRBJ1-2
v_call: TRBV5-5
d_call: -

cdr3_nt: TGCAGCGTTGATAAGGGTGGAGGCTCTGAAGCTTTCTTT
cdr3_aa: CSVDKGGGSEAFF
clone_size: few
j_call: TRBJ1-1
v_call: TRBV29-1
d_call: -

cdr3_nt: TGCGCCAGCAGCATGCCCACTAGCGGACTTTACGAGCAGTACTTC
cdr3_aa: CASSMPTSGLYEQYF
clone_size: many
j_call: TRBJ2-7
v_call: TRBV5-1
d_call: TRBD2

cdr3_nt: TGTGCCAGCAGCGTCGGGACGCACAATGAGCAGTTCTTC
cdr3_aa: CASSVGTHNEQFF
clone_size: -
j_call: TRBJ2-1
v_call: TRBV7-6
d_call: -

cdr3_nt: TGCAGTGCCATTTTGTTCTCGGCTGGCTCCTACAATGAGCAGTTCTTC
cdr3_aa: CSAILFSAGSYNEQFF
clone_size: many
j_call: TRBJ2-1
v_call: TRBV20-1
d_call: -

cdr3_nt: TGTGTCAGCAGTTTGGCGGTTGGGGCGGGAATCAATGAGCAGTTCTTC
cdr3_aa: CVSSLAVGAGINEQFF
clone_size: many
j_call: TRBJ2-1
v_call: TRBV27
d_call: -

cdr3_nt: TGCAGTGCTACTACCCCTAGCGGGAGCGGCTACAATGAGCAGTTCTTC
cdr3_aa: CSATTPSGSGYNEQFF
clone_size: many
j_call: TRBJ2-1
v_call: TRBV20-1
d_call: TRBD2

cdr3_nt: TGTGCCAGCAGTTCGCCCTACACAGATACGCAGTATTTT
cdr3_aa: CASSSPYTDTQYF
clone_size: few
j_call: TRBJ2-3
v_call: TRBV28
d_call: -

cdr3_nt: TGTGCCAGCAGCGTAGCTCAGGGTGGCACAGATACGCAGTATTTT
cdr3_aa: CASSVAQGGTDTQYF
clone_size: few
j_call: TRBJ2-3
v_call: TRBV9
d_call: -

cdr3_nt: TGCGCCAGCAGCCCGGGACAGAGTTCTCGGGAGACCCAGTACTTC
cdr3_aa: CASSPGQSSRETQYF
clone_size: many
j_call: TRBJ2-5
v_call: TRBV5-1
d_call: TRBD1

cdr3_nt: TGTGCCAGCAGCCAGCCCTGGACTAGCGGGAGGACCCAAGAGACCCAGTACTTC
cdr3_aa: CASSQPWTSGRTQETQYF
clone_size: few
j_call: TRBJ2-5
v_call: TRBV14
d_call: TRBD2

cdr3_nt: TGTGCCAGCAGCTTAGCACTTGGAACAGGCTACACCTTC
cdr3_aa: CASSLALGTGYTF
clone_size: many
j_call: TRBJ1-2
v_call: TRBV7-9
d_call: -

cdr3_nt: TGTGCCAGCAGCTTAGGGTACGCGAACACCGGGGAGCTGTTTTTT
cdr3_aa: CASSLGYANTGELFF
clone_size: few
j_call: TRBJ2-2
v_call: TRBV7-2
d_call: -

cdr3_nt: TGTGCCAGCAGCCACCTAATTAGCGGGAGCGGGAACACCGGGGAGCTGTTTTTT
cdr3_aa: CASSHLISGSGNTGELFF
clone_size: -
j_call: TRBJ2-2
v_call: TRBV3-1
d_call: TRBD2

cdr3_nt: TGTGCCAGCAGTTTGGGGGGGCAGGGGGGCACTGAAGCTTTCTTT
cdr3_aa: CASSLGGQGGTEAFF
clone_size: many
j_call: TRBJ1-1
v_call: TRBV28
d_call: TRBD1